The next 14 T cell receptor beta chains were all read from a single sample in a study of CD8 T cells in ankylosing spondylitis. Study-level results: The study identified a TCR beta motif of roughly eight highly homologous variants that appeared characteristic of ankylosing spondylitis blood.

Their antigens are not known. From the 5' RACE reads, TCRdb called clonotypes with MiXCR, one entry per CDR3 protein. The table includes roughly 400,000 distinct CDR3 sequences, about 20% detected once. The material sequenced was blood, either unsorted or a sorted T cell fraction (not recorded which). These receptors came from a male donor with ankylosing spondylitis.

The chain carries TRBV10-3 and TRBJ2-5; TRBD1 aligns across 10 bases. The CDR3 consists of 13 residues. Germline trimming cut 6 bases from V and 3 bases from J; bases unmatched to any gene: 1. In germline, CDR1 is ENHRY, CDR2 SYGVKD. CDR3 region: CAIRGTGEETQYF. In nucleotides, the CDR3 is TGTGCCATCAGGGGGACAGGGGAAGAGACCCAGTACTTC.

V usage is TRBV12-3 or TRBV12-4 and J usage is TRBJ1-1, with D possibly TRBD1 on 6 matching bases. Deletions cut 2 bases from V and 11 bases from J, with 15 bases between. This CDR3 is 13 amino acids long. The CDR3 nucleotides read TGTGCCAGCAGTTTAACCCAGGGGACGTATGCTTTCTTT. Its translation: CASSLTQGTYAFF.

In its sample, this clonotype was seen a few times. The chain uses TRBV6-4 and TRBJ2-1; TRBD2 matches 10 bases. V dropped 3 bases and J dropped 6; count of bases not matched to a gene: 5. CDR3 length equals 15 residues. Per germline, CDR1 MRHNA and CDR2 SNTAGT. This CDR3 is CASSELAGMPNEQFF. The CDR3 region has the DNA TGTGCCAGCAGTGAACTAGCGGGGATGCCCAATGAGCAGTTCTTC.

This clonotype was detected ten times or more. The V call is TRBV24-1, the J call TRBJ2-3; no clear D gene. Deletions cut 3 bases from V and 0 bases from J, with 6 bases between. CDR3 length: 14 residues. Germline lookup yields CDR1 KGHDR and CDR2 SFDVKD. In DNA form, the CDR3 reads TGTGCCACCAGTGATCCCGCCAGCACAGATACGCAGTATTTT. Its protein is CATSDPASTDTQYF.

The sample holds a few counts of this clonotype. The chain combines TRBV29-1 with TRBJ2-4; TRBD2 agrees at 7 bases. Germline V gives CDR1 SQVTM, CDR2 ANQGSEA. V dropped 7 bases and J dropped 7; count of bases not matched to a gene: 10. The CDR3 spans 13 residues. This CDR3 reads CSGEWGGSNIQYF. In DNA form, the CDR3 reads TGCAGCGGGGAGTGGGGGGGTTCGAACATTCAGTACTTC.

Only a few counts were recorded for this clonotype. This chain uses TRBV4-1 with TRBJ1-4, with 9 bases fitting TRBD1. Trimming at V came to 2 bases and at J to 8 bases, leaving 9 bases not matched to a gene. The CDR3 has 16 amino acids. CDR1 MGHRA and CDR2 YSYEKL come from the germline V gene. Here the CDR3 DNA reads TGCGCCAGCAGCCAATTATCGGACAGGGGCAGAGAAAAACTGTTTTTT. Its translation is CASSQLSDRGREKLFF.

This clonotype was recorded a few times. The CDR3 DNA follows: TGTGCCAGCAGTGCCCCGGTGCGCTACTACGAGCAGTACTTC. Translating it yields CASSAPVRYYEQYF. V usage is TRBV28 and J usage is TRBJ2-7; D is ambiguous. Germline CDR1 reads MDHEN; CDR2 reads SYDVKM. The V gene lost 5 bases and the J gene lost 3 bases, with 14 bases spanning the gap. The CDR3 has 14 amino acids.

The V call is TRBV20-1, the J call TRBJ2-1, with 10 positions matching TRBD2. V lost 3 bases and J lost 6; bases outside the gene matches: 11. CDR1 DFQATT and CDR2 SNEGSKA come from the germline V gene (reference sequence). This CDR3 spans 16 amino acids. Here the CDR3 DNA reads TGCAGTGCTAGGCGCCCCTTTAGCGGGAGGCGCAATGAGCAGTTCTTC. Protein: CSARRPFSGRRNEQFF.

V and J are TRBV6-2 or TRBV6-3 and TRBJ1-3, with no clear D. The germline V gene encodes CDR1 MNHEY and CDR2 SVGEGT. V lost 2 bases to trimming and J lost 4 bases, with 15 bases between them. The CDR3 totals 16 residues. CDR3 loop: CASSYRRPGWGNTIYF. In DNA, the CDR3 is TGTGCCAGCAGTTACCGTCGACCGGGCTGGGGAAACACCATATATTTT.

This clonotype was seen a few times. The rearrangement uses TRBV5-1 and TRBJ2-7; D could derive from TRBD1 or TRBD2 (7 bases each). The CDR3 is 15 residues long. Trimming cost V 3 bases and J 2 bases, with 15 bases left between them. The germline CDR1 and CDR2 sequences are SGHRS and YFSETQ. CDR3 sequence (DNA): TGCGCCAGCAGCTGGAACAGGGGAGGGACCTACGAGCAGTACTTC. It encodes CASSWNRGGTYEQYF.

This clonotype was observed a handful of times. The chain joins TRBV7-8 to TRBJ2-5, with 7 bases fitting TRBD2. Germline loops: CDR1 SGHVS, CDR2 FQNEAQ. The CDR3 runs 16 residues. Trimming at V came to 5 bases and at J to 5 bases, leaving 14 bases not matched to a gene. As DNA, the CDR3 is TGTGCCAGCAGCCCATCTCTCGGGGCTAGCGGCGAGACCCAGTACTTC. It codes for CASSPSLGASGETQYF.

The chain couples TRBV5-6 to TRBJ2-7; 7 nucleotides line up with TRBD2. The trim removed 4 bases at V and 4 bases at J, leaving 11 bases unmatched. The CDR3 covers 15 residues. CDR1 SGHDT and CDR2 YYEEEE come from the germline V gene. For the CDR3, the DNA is TGTGCCAGCAGCGTGGTAGCCGGGAGGAGGTACGAGCAGTACTTC. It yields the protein CASSVVAGRRYEQYF.

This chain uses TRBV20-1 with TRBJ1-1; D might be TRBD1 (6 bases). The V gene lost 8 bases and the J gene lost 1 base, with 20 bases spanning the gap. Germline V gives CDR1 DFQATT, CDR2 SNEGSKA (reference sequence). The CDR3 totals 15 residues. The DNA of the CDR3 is TGCAGTTCGAAGTCCCGGGACACTCAGAACACTGAAGCTTTCTTT. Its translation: CSSKSRDTQNTEAFF.

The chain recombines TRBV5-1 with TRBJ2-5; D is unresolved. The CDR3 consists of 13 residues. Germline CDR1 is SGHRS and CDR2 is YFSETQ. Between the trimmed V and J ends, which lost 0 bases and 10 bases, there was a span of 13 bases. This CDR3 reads CASSLGTVVGQYF. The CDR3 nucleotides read TGCGCCAGCAGCTTGGGGACCGTCGTTGGCCAGTACTTC.